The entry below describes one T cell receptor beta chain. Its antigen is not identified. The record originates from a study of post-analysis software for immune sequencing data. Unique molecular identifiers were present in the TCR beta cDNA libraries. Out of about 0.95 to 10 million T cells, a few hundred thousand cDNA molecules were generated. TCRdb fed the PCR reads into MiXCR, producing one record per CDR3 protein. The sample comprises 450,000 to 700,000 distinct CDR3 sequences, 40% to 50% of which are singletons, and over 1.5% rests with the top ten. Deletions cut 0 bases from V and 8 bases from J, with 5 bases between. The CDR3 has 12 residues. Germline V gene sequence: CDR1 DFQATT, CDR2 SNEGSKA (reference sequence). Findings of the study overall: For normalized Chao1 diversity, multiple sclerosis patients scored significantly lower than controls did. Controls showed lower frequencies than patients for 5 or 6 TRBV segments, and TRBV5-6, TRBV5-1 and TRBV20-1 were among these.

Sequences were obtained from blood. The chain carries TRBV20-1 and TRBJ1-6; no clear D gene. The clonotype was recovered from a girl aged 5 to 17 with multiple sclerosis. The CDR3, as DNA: TGCAGTGCTAGAGATGCGGATTCACCCCTCCACTTT. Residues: CSARDADSPLHF.